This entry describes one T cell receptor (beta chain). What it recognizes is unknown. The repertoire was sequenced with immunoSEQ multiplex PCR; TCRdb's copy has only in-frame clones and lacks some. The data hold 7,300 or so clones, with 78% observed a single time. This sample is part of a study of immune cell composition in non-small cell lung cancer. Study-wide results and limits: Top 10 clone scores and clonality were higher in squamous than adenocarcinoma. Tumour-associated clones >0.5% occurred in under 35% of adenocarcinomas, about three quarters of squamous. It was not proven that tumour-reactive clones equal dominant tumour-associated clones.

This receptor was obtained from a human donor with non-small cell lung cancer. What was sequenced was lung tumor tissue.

In DNA form, the CDR3 reads TGTGCCAGCAGTTACGTAGCTAACGAGCAGTACTTC. Protein: CASSYVANEQYF. The V and J genes are TRBV6-6 and TRBJ2-7, with D hard to call. CDR1 is MNHNY and CDR2 is SVGAGI in the germline V gene (reference sequence). This CDR3 region has 12 residues. Deletions cut 2 bases from V and 5 bases from J, with 7 bases between.